This entry concerns a single T cell receptor beta chain. CDR1 SNHLY and CDR2 FYNNEI come from the germline V gene. The CDR3 is 14 residues long. Trimming left V 7 bases short and J 0 bases short, with 10 bases between. This sample was taken from a study of blood T cell repertoires in COVID-19. Data came from immunoSEQ multiplex PCR; TCRdb stores just in-frame clones and leaves some out. The data show about 73,000 clones, with 82% seen just once and roughly 4.5% held by the top ten. This sequence joins TRBV2 and TRBJ1-5; no definite D call. This sequence originates from a woman aged 55 to 70 with acute or convalescent COVID-19. The source material was peripheral blood. The CDR3 is CASTRLNSNQPQHF. The CDR3 coding sequence is TGTGCCAGCACCAGATTAAATAGCAATCAGCCCCAGCATTTT.